This TCR beta chain came from a study of blood T cell repertoires in COVID-19. Across the study: Italy, Spain and the United States were the sources of the convalescent and acute COVID-19 samples. Sample material is recorded as cDNA or gDNA derived from T cells, B-cell-depleted T cells, or PBMCs.

J lost 8 bases, V lost 5 bases, and 9 bases had no gene match. The germline CDR1 and CDR2 sequences are SGHTS and YDEGEE. The CDR3 consists of 14 residues. Authors' processing steps: Reference gene primer amplification yielded estimated nucleated cell counts. This table comes from immunoSEQ multiplex PCR, and its TCRdb copy is limited to in-frame clones, with some not included. V and J calls and clone size are as listed in that table; D and trimming were resolved from the DNA. The sample yields about 110,000 clones, approximately 85% seen once. The specimen sequenced was peripheral blood. The chain is built from TRBV5-8 and TRBJ1-4; TRBD1 agrees at 7 bases. This sequence was found in a woman aged 60 to 75 with acute or convalescent COVID-19. CDR3 in DNA: TGTGCCAGCAGTTTGCCAGGGGGTTCAGAAAAACTGTTTTTT. Its translation is CASSLPGGSEKLFF.